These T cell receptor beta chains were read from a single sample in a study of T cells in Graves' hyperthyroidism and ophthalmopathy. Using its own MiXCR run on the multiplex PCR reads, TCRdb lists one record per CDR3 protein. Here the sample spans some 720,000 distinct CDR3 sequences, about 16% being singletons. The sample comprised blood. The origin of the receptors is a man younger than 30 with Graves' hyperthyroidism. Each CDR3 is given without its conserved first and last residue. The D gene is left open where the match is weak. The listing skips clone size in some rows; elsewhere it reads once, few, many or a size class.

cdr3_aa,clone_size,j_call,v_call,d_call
ASSFGSETQY,few,TRBJ2-5,TRBV5-6,NA
RGRADDYNEQF,few,TRBJ2-1,TRBV20-1,NA
AFDRIDGELF,NA,TRBJ2-2,TRBV30,NA
ASWTGNLNTEAF,NA,TRBJ1-1,TRBV6-1,TRBD1
ASSRGGGAGEDTQY,many,TRBJ2-3,TRBV7-2,TRBD2
SARDSGRTLYEQY,many,TRBJ2-7,TRBV20-1,TRBD2
ASSGGASGTREQY,few,TRBJ2-7,TRBV2,TRBD2
ASSYPTGQGAAF,NA,TRBJ1-1,TRBV6-6,TRBD1
ATSDQGQGNQPQH,few,TRBJ1-5,TRBV24-1,TRBD1
ASSTSPIGELF,NA,TRBJ2-2,TRBV28,NA
SVVVLADEQY,NA,TRBJ2-7,TRBV29-1,NA
ASSLRSNRGNTEAF,few,TRBJ1-1,TRBV5-1,TRBD1
ASSPQTEQY,once,TRBJ2-7,TRBV28,NA
ASRLSGSRTDTQY,many,TRBJ2-3,TRBV12-3/TRBV12-4,TRBD2
SAPNPEDLYEQY,few,TRBJ2-7,TRBV20-1,NA
AWSVLYRGARGYT,NA,TRBJ1-2,TRBV30,TRBD1
ASSLGPRGLGTGELF,few,TRBJ2-2,TRBV27,TRBD1
ATSAYGGGEQF,NA,TRBJ2-1,TRBV24-1,NA
ASSQDLIRYTEAF,few,TRBJ1-1,TRBV4-3,NA
ASSVQGYQETQY,NA,TRBJ2-5,TRBV5-1,TRBD1
ASSLVTGPYEQY,many,TRBJ2-7,TRBV5-1,NA
ASSLGRGADEQF,NA,TRBJ2-1,TRBV6-1,NA
ASGTGWEPQH,NA,TRBJ1-5,TRBV4-1,TRBD1
SATSRLAGGTDTQY,many,TRBJ2-3,TRBV20-1,NA
ASSRPIGGNTIY,few,TRBJ1-3,TRBV4-1,NA
ASSSQPGQGRDTQY,NA,TRBJ2-3,TRBV5-1,TRBD1
ASSWSSGDRTDTQY,many,TRBJ2-3,TRBV12-3/TRBV12-4,NA
ASRRDTSLPAYEQY,few,TRBJ2-7,TRBV5-8,NA
ASSEGGYNSPLH,many,TRBJ1-6,TRBV6-1,NA
ASRTTGGSYNEQF,NA,TRBJ2-1,TRBV28,TRBD1
SAEDSHSHEQY,NA,TRBJ2-7,TRBV20-1,NA
ASSSTGRSGNTIY,NA,TRBJ1-3,TRBV3-1,TRBD1
ASSPMTGDGYT,few,TRBJ1-2,TRBV6-1,TRBD1
ASSPEDHYNEQF,NA,TRBJ2-1,TRBV19,NA
ASSSQSSRGHEQY,NA,TRBJ2-7,TRBV12-3/TRBV12-4,NA
SARDWGGETGRTGELF,NA,TRBJ2-2,TRBV20-1,TRBD2